What follows describes a single T cell receptor beta chain. The antigen remains unidentified. The CDR3 runs 13 residues. V lost 4 bases, J lost 1 base, and 8 bases lay in between. CDR1 and CDR2 (germline): MGHRA, YSYEKL. This specimen belongs to a study of long-term antiretroviral therapy in people with HIV. Ahead of DNA extraction, samples held roughly 0.9-11 million cryopreserved PBMC each. Study outcomes and limitations: Those clones which expanded before ART made up the dominant part of the repertoire at all time points.

Researchers ran immunoSEQ v3.0 at survey level. Method: immunoSEQ multiplex PCR; TCRdb's copy keeps in-frame clones and lacks some. The sample has about 25,000 clones; around 80% are singletons. The source was unsorted PBMCs, collected 0.5 years after starting antiretroviral therapy. The rearrangement joins TRBV4-1 to TRBJ2-7, with a tentative D call TRBD2 (5 bases). The TCR comes from a middle-aged woman with HIV. CDR3 sequence (DNA): TGCGCCAGCAGCCGCCCGGGGTCCTACGAGCAGTACTTC. This codes for CASSRPGSYEQYF.